The present T cell receptor beta chain was sequenced within a study of regulatory T cells in long-lasting Graves disease (dated by TCRdb to the early 2020s). Notes on the research overall: Persistent Graves' disease was defined as persistently positive TSH receptor autoantibodies together with antithyroid drug treatment for over 5 years. On average, persistent Graves' disease patients in the clinical cohort had been on antithyroid drugs for about 10.3 years. The study was conducted in China and was registered as a clinical trial. Patients with persistent Graves' disease were compared with patients with newly diagnosed Graves' disease using TCR sequencing and RNA sequencing of peripheral blood. A total of roughly 35 samples underwent TCR sequencing: around 13 from persistent and about 20 from newly diagnosed Graves' disease patients. Results and caveats for the whole study, not just this receptor: Sequencing and analysis were restricted to the TCR beta chain. More public clonotypes were shared among persistent patients (roughly 2,700) than among newly diagnosed patients (roughly 960). The small sample size was acknowledged by the authors as a limitation that may reduce accuracy. Only peripheral blood was studied, because thyroid tissue, the primary lesion, was inaccessible. Compared with newly diagnosed patients, persistent Graves' disease patients had lower TCR Shannon entropy and fewer highly expanded clones, which suggests clonal expansion. TRBV28, TRBJ1-2 and TRBJ2-5 were preferentially used in persistent disease, while TRBV20-1 and TRBJ2-1 were favored in newly diagnosed disease.

With respect to this clonotype: No antigen is known for it. One junction end disagrees with the germline gene, perhaps due to a read error.

What this sample's time point label stands for: persistent/refractory GD, antithyroid drugs over 5 years with positive TRAb. For both TCR sequencing and RNA sequencing, RNA was extracted from PBMCs in TRIzol. Graves' disease was diagnosed according to American Thyroid Association guidelines. Patients for the study were recruited at an endocrinology department in Xi'an, China. Each patient gave 8.5 to 9.5 milliliters of peripheral blood, collected in an EDTA anticoagulant tube. Ficoll Paque Plus density gradient separation was used to isolate PBMCs, and no additional T cell sorting was done. An Agilent 2100 Bioanalyzer and agarose gel were used to check RNA quality, while a NanoDrop 2000 measured RNA concentration. From a lookup of the germline V gene (reference sequence), CDR1 and CDR2 are SGHNT and YYREEE. Including cysteine and phenylalanine, the CDR3 has 14 amino acids. Only the CDR3 part of the read is kept: 42 bases, read in frame from the first base.

The library was made by multiplex PCR. The sample was run on an Illumina HiSeq 4000. To build TCR beta libraries, CDR3 regions were amplified by Arm-PCR using iRepertoire HTBI primers. Gel purification was performed on PCR products prior to sequencing. On the authors' methods: Across samples, 55 to 80 TRBV and 13 to 15 TRBJ segments were identified and used for gene usage analysis of CDR3 amino acid clonotypes. COPE and FqMerger were used to merge filtered high-quality paired reads into contigs. BLAST was used to align contigs to IMGT TRBV, TRBD and TRBJ reference genes, and CDR3 was defined according to IMGT. Any clonotype with a frequency above 0.1% was counted as a highly expanded clone. Shannon entropy served as the measure of repertoire diversity, while the Gini coefficient captured V-J evenness. A clonotype found in more than one individual was treated as public. TCRdb trimmed the raw reads at Q25, called clones with MiXCR and kept productive beta chains. Each entry is one CDR3 protein sequence, shown with its most common DNA and genes. TCRdb's processing, not the study's, gives the V and J calls here. The sample profile shows roughly 300,000 distinct CDR3 sequences; 22% of them were found once. Roughly 50% of the sample goes to the ten largest clones.

Recombination connected TRBV5-4 to TRBJ2-7; a weak D assignment points to TRBD2 (6 bases agree). The sequences come from peripheral blood mononuclear cells (PBMCs), collected when the disease was refractory, from a patient treated with antithyroid drugs. This receptor was identified in a female donor with Graves disease. The CDR3 reads as follows: CVSSPEGLIYEQYF. In nucleotides, the sequence is TGTGTCAGCAGCCCAGAGGGACTGATCTACGAGCAGTACTTC.